This T cell receptor beta chain was sequenced for a study of tumor-infiltrating lymphocytes in localized non-small cell lung cancer. Across the study: Several tumor histologies, both smoking statuses, and some post-neoadjuvant chemotherapy samples were included. General observations from the study: Tumors had more T cell infiltration than uninvolved lung, per TCRbeta sequencing and CD3 counts. IM1 and IM2 tumors showed no difference in T-cell fraction.

For this clone: Antigen unknown.

CDR1 MDHEN and CDR2 SYDVKM come from the germline V gene. This CDR3 has 15 amino acids. V lost 5 bases and J lost 11; bases outside the gene matches: 12. The protocol was immunoSEQ multiplex PCR, while the TCRdb copy is restricted to in-frame clones and leaves out a portion. This table has about 15,000 clones, more than 60% appearing once. The sample was lung tumor tissue. This TCR was recovered from a human donor with non-small cell lung cancer. The genes are TRBV28 and TRBJ1-1; 12 bases fit TRBD1. This CDR3 reads CASSRDRDRGLRAFF. In nucleotides, the CDR3 is TGTGCCAGCAGTCGGGACCGGGACAGGGGGCTGAGGGCTTTCTTT. Combining the CDR3 with reference TRBV28 and TRBJ1-1 gives the whole variable domain DVKVTQSSRYLVKRTGEKVFLECVQDMDHENMFWYRQDPGLGLRLIYFSYDVKMKEKGDIPEGYSVSREKKERFSLILESASTNQTSMYLCASSRDRDRGLRAFFGQGTRLTVV.